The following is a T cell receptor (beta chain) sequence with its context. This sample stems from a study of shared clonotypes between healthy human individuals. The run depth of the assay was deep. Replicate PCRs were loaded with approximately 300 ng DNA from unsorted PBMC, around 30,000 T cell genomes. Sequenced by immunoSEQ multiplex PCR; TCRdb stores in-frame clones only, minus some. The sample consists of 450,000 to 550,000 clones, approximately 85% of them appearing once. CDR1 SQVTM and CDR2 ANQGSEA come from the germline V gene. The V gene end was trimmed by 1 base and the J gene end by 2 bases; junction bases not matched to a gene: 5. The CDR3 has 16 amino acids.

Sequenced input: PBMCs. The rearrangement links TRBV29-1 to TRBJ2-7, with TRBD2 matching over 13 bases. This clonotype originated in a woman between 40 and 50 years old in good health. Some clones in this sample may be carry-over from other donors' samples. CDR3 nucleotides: TGCAGCGTTGAAGCAATGACTAGCGGGAGGCCCTACGAGCAGTACTTC. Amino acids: CSVEAMTSGRPYEQYF.